This paragraph reports one T cell receptor (beta chain). This clonotype was counted many times. Which antigen it targets is not known. One base away there is no much larger clone; base qualities are not given. Ficoll-Paque density gradient centrifugation was the method used to isolate PBMCs. Sequencing was performed on an Illumina NovaSeq 6000. cDNA libraries for TCRalpha and TCRbeta were prepared by 5'RACE using constant-segment primers, with sample barcodes and unique molecular identifiers added. Trizol reagent was used to extract RNA from every sample. Amplification of the libraries took two PCR steps, and the second step added a second sample barcode plus Illumina TruSeq adapters. Sequencing of the libraries was done on an Illumina NovaSeq, producing 2 x 150 bp paired-end reads. The paper's processing steps were these. Reads were demultiplexed and collapsed into UMI-guided consensus sequences with migec v1.2.7. Using mixcr v2.1.11, UMI consensuses were aligned to TRA and TRB V and J templates and then assembled into clonotypes. A clonotype was counted as expanded or contracted only when both edgeR and NoisET called the clonotype significant, with the noise models trained on biological replicates. For edgeR calls, the thresholds were a false discovery rate-adjusted p below 0.01 and a log2 fold-change of 1. As an exploratory analysis of dynamics, max-normalized trajectories of the 1000 most abundant clonotypes were examined by PCA with hierarchical clustering. Each responding clone was given a CD4 or CD8 phenotype based on the CD4+ and CD8+ repertoires, which had been sequenced separately. TCRdb reprocessing: public reads trimmed at Q25 with fastp, clones called with MiXCR, in-frame beta chains kept. CDR3 protein duplicates are merged, each entry listing the most common genes and DNA. TCRdb's processing, not the authors' own work, is the source of the V and J calls. This sample is represented by hundreds of thousands of distinct CDR3 sequences; 15% to 20% of them were singletons. About a fifth of the sample goes to the ten largest clones.

These data are taken from a study of T-cell memory formation after mild COVID-19 (dated by TCRdb to about 2021). In terms of the full investigation: TCR sequence clusters from the two donors were found to be largely donor specific. Longitudinal TCRalpha and TCRbeta repertoire sequencing tracked T-cell clones expanding and contracting after mild COVID-19 in a couple of donors. The cohort comprised two young, previously healthy adult volunteers, one female and one male.

The research as a whole found: Some responding clones were found in pre-infection memory, which suggests that pre-existing cross-reactive memory T cells took part in the SARS-CoV-2 response. The study included only a couple of mild cases, and larger cohorts that include severe cases with pre-infection samples were judged to be necessary. Clones contracting from day 15 to 85 had balanced CD4/CD8 phenotypes, while a second wave expanding from day 15 to 37 was biased towards CD4+. SARS-CoV-2 specificity of the second-wave clones peaking on day 37 was not confirmed. Contracting CD4+ clones turned up mainly in the CM and EM memory subsets, whereas EMRA was where CD8+ clones were enriched.

The sample comprised PBMCs or a T cell subset sorted from them (not recorded which). This receptor was obtained from a man aged 18 to 29 who had mild COVID-19 (a few samples of this study predate the infection). The sample titles of this study are shuffled in the database, so cell type and time point are left out; the donor was told from shared clones.

The bases are TGTGCCAGCGGGAAAGATCCAACCTCCTACAATGAGCAGTTCTTC. Translation gives CASGKDPTSYNEQFF. The chain is assembled from TRBV12-3 or TRBV12-4 and TRBJ2-1; a confident D gene designation cannot be given. V was cut back by 8 bases and J by 0 bases, leaving a gap of 14 bases between them. From cysteine to phenylalanine, the CDR3 is 15 amino acids long. Just the 45-base CDR3 DNA is kept, in frame starting at base 1.